The 2 T cell receptor beta chains listed next were all sequenced from one sample in a study of pediatric ulcerative colitis. The table came from immunoSEQ multiplex PCR; TCRdb's copy has only in-frame clones and leaves some out. Counted here are tens of thousands of clones, 77% occurring once; the ten biggest clones make up 5% to 5.5%. The specimen sequenced was blood. Receptors were obtained from a boy aged 5 to 17 with moderate ulcerative colitis.

The sample holds a few counts of this clone. V is TRBV25-1 and J is TRBJ1-1; TRBD1 might be the D (5 bases). The CDR3 length is 15 residues. V lost 1 base, J lost 4 bases, and 13 bases lay in between. Germline lookup yields CDR1 MGHDK and CDR2 SYGVNS. CDR3 residues: CASSELRGVVTEAFF. In nucleotides, the CDR3 is TGTGCCAGCAGTGAATTGCGGGGCGTGGTCACTGAAGCTTTCTTT.

This clone appeared a few times. The J gene is TRBJ1-2, the V gene TRBV5-1; D gene unclear. The CDR3 extends over 13 amino acids. Trimming cost V 2 bases and J 0 bases, with 5 bases left between them. The germline CDR1 and CDR2 sequences are SGHRS and YFSETQ. CDR3 DNA sequence: TGCGCCAGCAGCTTCGTCACTAACTATGGCTACACCTTC. Residues: CASSFVTNYGYTF.